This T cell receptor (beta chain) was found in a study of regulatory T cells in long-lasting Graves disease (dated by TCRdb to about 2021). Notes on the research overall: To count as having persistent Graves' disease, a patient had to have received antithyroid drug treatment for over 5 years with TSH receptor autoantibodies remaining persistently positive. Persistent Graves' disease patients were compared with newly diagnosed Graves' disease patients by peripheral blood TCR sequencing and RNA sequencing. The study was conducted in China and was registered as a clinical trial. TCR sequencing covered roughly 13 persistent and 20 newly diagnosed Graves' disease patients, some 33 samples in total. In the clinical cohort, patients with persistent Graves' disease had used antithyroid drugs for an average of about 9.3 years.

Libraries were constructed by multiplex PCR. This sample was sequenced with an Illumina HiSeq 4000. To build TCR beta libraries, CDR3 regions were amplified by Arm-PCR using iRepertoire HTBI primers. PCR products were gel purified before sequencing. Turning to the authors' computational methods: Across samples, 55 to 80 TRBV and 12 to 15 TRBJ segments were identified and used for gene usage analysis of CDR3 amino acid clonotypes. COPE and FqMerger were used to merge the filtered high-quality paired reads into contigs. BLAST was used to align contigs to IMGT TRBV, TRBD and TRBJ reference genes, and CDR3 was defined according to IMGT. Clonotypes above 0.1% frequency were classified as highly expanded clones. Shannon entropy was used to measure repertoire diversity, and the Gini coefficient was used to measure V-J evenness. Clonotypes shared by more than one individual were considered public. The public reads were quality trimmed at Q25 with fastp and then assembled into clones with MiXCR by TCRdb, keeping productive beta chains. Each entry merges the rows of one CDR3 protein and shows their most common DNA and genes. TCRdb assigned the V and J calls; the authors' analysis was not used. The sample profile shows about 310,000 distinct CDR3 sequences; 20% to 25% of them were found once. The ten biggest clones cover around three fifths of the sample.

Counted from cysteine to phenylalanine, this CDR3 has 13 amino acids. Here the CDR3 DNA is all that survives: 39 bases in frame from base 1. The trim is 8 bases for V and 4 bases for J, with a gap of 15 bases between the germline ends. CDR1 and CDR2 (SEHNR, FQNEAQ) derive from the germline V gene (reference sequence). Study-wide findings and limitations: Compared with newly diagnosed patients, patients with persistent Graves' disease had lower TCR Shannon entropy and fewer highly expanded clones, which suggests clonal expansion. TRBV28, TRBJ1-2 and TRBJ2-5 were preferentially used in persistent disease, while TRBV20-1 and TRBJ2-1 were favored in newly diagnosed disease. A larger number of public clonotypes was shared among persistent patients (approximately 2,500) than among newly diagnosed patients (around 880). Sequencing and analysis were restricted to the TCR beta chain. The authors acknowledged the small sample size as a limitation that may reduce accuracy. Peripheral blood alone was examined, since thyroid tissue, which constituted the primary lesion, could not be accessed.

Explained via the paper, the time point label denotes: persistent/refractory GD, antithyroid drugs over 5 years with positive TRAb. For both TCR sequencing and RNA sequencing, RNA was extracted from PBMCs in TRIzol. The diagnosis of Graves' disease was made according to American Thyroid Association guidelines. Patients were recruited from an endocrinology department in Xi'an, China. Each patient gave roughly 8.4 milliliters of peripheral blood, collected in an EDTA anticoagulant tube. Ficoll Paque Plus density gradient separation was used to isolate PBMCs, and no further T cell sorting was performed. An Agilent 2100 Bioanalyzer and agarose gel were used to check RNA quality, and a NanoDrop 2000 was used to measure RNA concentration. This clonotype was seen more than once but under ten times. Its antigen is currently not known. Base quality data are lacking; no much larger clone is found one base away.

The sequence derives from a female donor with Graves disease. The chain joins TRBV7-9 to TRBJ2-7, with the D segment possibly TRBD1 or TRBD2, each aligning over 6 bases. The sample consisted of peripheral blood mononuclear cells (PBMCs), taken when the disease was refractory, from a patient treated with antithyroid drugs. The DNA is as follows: TGTGCCAGCGGAGGCCGCGGGACATACGAGCAGTACTTC. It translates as CASGGRGTYEQYF.